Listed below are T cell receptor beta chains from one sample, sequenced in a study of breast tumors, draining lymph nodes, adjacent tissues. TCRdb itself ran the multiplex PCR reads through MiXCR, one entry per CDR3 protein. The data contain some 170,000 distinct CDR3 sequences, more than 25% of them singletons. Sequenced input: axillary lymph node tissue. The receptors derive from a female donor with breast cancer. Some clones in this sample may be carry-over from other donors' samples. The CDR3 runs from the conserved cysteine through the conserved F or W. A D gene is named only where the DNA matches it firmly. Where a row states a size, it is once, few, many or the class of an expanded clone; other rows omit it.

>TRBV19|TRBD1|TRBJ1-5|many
TGTGCCAGTAGCCGACCGGGACAGGGGGCCGGACAATCGGCCCAGCATTTT
CASSRPGQGAGQSAQHF
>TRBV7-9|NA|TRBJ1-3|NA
TGTGCCAGCAGCTTAGCTGGGGACACCATATATTTT
CASSLAGDTIYF
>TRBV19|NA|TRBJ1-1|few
TGTGCCAGTAGTTCTCTGGGGATGAACACTGAAGCTTTCTTT
CASSSLGMNTEAFF
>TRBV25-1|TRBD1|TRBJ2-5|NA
TGTGCCAGCAGTTCAGCGACAGGGGTTGAGACCCGGTACTTC
CASSSATGVETRYF
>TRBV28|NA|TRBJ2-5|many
TGTGCCAGCAGAAAGTACATAGGAGAGACCCAGTACTTC
CASRKYIGETQYF
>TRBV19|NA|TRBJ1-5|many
TGTGCCACCCTTGGCCAGGGGACTCAGCCCCAGCATTTT
CATLGQGTQPQHF
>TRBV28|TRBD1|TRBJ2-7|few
TGTGCCAGCAGTCCCTCCTGGACAGGGGGCAGGTACGAGCAGTACTTC
CASSPSWTGGRYEQYF
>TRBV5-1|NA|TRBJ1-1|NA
TGCGCCAGCAGCACACGGACGGTTACTGAAGCTTTCTTT
CASSTRTVTEAFF
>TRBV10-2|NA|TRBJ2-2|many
TGCGCCAGCAAGTTCACCGGGGAGCTGTTTTTT
CASKFTGELFF
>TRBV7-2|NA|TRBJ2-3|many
TGTGCCAGCAGCCCCGGGGGAGGGGGAGATACGCAGTATTTT
CASSPGGGGDTQYF
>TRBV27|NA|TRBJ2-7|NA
TGTGCCAGCAGTAGTAGGGCTAGCCCACCTTACGAGCAGTACTTC
CASSSRASPPYEQYF
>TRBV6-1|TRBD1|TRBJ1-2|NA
TGTGCCAGCAGGCCGGGACAGGGCCTCATCCGACACACCTTC
CASRPGQGLIRHTF
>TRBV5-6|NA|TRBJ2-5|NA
TGTGCCAGCAGCTCCAGGGTCGGGAATCAGCCCCAGTACTTC
CASSSRVGNQPQYF
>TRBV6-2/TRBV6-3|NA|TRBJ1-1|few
TGTGCCAGCAGTTACCCTATGAACACTGAAGCTTTCTTT
CASSYPMNTEAFF
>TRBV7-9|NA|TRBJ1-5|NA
TGTGCCAGCAGCTTTTCGGGTAGCAATCAGCCCCAGCATTTT
CASSFSGSNQPQHF
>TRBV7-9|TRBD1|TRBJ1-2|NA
TGTGCCAGCAGCTTTGGACAGGAGGTTTATGGCTACACCTTC
CASSFGQEVYGYTF
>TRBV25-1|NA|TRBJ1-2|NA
TGTGCCAGCGTCGACAGAGGAAGTTGGAACTATGGCTACACCTTC
CASVDRGSWNYGYTF
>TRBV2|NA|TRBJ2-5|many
TGTGCCAGCAGGGGATATGGACCTCAAGAGACCCAGTACTTC
CASRGYGPQETQYF
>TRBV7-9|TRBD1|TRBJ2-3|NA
TGTGCCAGCAGCCCGGACAGGGGGGATACGCAGTATTTT
CASSPDRGDTQYF
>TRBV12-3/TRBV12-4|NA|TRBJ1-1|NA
TGTGCCAGCAGTATCCGGGACACTAACTCCTACGAAGCTTTCTTT
CASSIRDTNSYEAFF
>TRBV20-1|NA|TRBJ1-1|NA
TGCAGTGCTAGCCCTACAGGACTTGAAGGTTTCTTT
CSASPTGLEGFF
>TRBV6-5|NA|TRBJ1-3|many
TGTGCCAGCAGTCCCCTCGGGGGATCCGGAAACACCATATATTTT
CASSPLGGSGNTIYF
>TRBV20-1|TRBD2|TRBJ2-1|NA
TGCAGTGCCCCCTCGTCCGGCGGGAGTACGAATGAGCAGTTCTTC
CSAPSSGGSTNEQFF
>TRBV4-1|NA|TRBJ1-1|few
TGCGCCAGCAGCCAAGTACGGGGGCTTGGGACTGAAGCTTTCTTT
CASSQVRGLGTEAFF
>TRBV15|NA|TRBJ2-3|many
TGTGCCACCAGCAGAGAAAGGGACACAGATACGCAGTATTTT
CATSRERDTDTQYF
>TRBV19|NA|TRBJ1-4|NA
TGTGCCAGTAGTATCGCATCGGGAGGTGAAAAACTGTTTTTT
CASSIASGGEKLFF
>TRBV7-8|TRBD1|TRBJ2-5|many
TGTGCCAGCAGCTTCGCAGGGGGCGCAGAGACCCAGTACTTC
CASSFAGGAETQYF
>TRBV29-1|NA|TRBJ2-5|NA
TGCAGCGTTAAACCCCAGGGGAAAGAGACCCAGTACTTC
CSVKPQGKETQYF
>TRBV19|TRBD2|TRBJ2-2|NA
TGTGCCAGTAGCGGACTAGCGGGAGGGCCCGGGGAGCTGTTTTTT
CASSGLAGGPGELFF
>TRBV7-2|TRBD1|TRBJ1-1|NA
TGTGCCAGCAGCTTGGCCTCGGGCAGGGGGCTTGGGAACCCTGAAGCTTTCTTT
CASSLASGRGLGNPEAFF
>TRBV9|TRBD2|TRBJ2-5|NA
TGTGCCAGCGGGGGGGGACTAGCGGGGGGGCAAGAGACCCAGTACTTC
CASGGGLAGGQETQYF